This TCR beta chain was sequenced during a study of spatial heterogeneity in lung cancer. Whole-study findings and limits: Ubiquitous and regional expanded TCR counts mirrored ubiquitous and regional nonsynonymous mutation counts, respectively. The study found that expanded intratumoral alpha and beta TCR counts tracked tumor mutation counts.

Germline values: CDR1 SGHTA, CDR2 FQGNSA. The length of the CDR3 is 14 residues. With 8 bases removed from V and 3 bases from J, the gap between germline ends came to 16 bases. Time point defined: sample taken at primary tumor resection. Sequencing was performed on whole RNA extracted from tumor and nontumor lung tissue, or from frozen PBMC, and the material was left unsorted. Ten or more counts support this clonotype. As yet, its antigen is unknown. TCRdb fed the 5' RACE reads into MiXCR, producing one record per CDR3 protein. The table lists 20,000 to 25,000 distinct CDR3 sequences, under 7.5% of them singletons.

This receptor was identified in a male donor with early-stage non-small cell lung cancer. V usage is TRBV7-2 and J usage is TRBJ1-1, with D possibly matching TRBD1 (6 bases). The specimen comprised lung tumor tissue, sampled at surgery. CDR3 sequence (DNA): TGTGCCAGCGCCCGGGGGGGGCTCGACACTGAAGCTTTCTTT. Amino acids: CASARGGLDTEAFF.